One TCR beta chain is described in this entry. The data belong to a study of blood T cell repertoires in COVID-19. Study summary: T cells, B-cell-depleted T cells, or PBMCs provided the cDNA or gDNA that served as material.

Sequencing was performed with immunoSEQ multiplex PCR; in TCRdb, only in-frame clones are kept and a portion is missing. The sample gives a few hundred thousand clones, around 90% of which show up once; roughly 2% is in the top ten. The CDR3 has 14 amino acids. Germline CDR1 is MGHDK and CDR2 is SYGVNS. V lost 1 base, J lost 4 bases, and 9 bases lay in between. This chain joins TRBV25-1 and TRBJ2-3; TRBD1 is a possible D gene (5 bases). This clonotype was obtained from a man between 18 and 35 years old with active or convalescent COVID-19. What was sequenced was peripheral blood. DNA for the CDR3: TGTGCCAGCAGTGAATTGCAGGGCTCAGATACGCAGTATTTT. Protein sequence: CASSELQGSDTQYF.